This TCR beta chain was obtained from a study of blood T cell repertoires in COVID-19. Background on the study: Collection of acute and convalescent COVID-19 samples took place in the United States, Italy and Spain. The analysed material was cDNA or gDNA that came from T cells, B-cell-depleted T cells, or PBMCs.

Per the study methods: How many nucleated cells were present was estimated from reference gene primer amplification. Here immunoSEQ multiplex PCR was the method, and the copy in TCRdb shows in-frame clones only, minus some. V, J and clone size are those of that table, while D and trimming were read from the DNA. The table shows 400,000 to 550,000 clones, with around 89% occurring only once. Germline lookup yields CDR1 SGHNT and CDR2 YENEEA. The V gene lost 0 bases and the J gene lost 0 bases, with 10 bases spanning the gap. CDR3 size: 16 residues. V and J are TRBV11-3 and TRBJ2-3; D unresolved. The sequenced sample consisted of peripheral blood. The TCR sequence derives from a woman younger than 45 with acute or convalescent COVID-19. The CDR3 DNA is TGTGCCAGCAGCTTAGATATCGGCGGTAGCACAGATACGCAGTATTTT. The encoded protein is CASSLDIGGSTDTQYF. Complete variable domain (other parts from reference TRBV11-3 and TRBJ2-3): EAGVVQSPRYKIIEKKQPVAFWCNPISGHNTLYWYLQNLGQGPELLIRYENEEAVDDSQLPKDRFSAERLKGVDSTLKIQPAELGDSAVYLCASSLDIGGSTDTQYFGPGTRLTVL.